The 26 T cell receptor beta chains given below trace back to one sample, sequenced in a study of T cells in women clearing cervical HPV infection. Clones were sequenced by immunoSEQ multiplex PCR, and TCRdb holds only the in-frame ones, with some missing. The table gives around 9,200 clones; the top ten clones make up 7% to 10% of it. Sequenced material: blood buffy coat. The receptor set was obtained from a woman between 18 and 75 years old with a cervical HPV16 infection that either progressed to CIN3+ or cleared (not recorded which).

With regard to this clone: One end of the junction varies from germline; a read error may be responsible. The sequence runs out 3 residues before the end of the CDR3; the remainder is reconstructed from the germline J gene. The chain employs TRBV19 and TRBJ1-5; D gene unclear. The CDR3 has 14 amino acids. CDR1 is LNHDA, CDR2 SQIVND, per germline (reference sequence). Partial CDR3 DNA: TGTGCCAATAGTATAGCAGTCTCCAATCAGCCC. It encodes CANSIAVSNQP. From start to end, the CDR3 is CANSIAVSNQPQHF.

On this clone itself: The read comes to an end 3 residues before the CDR3 does, leaving the germline J gene to fill in the end. V is TRBV2 and J is TRBJ1-2; TRBD1 matches 9 bases. The germline V gene has CDR1 SNHLY and CDR2 FYNNEI. CDR3 length: 14 residues. The sequenced part of the CDR3 DNA is TGTGCCAGCAGTGAAGGGAGGACAGGGGACGGC. This sequence encodes CASSEGRTGDG. The full-length CDR3 reads as CASSEGRTGDGYTF.

Comment on this clone: Germline is not matched at one junction end, which may reflect a read error. The CDR3 goes on 3 residues after the read ends, and that part is filled in from the germline J gene. The chain employs TRBV4-2 and TRBJ1-2; D may be TRBD1 (5 bases). This CDR3 has 15 residues. Germline CDR1 is LGHNA and CDR2 is YNFKEQ. CDR3 region: CASSQTLTENYGYTF. CDR3 DNA, as far as it was read: TGCGCCAGCAGCCAGACCCTGACAGAGAACTATGGC.

This clone counts as medium-sized by frequency. The read ends 3 residues before the CDR3 terminus; that terminus is restored from the germline J gene. The chain recombines TRBV29-1 with TRBJ1-4; D unclear. The ends were cut back, 5 bases at V and 4 bases at J, with 8 bases in the middle. The CDR3 loop spans 12 amino acids. Germline lookup yields CDR1 SQVTM and CDR2 ANQGSEA. The sequenced part of the CDR3 DNA is TGCAGCGTTTCGGTTGGTAATGAAAAA. Translation: CSVSVGNEK. The full CDR3 is CSVSVGNEKLFF.

On this clone itself: The CDR3 is cut off 3 residues early in the read; its end comes from the germline J gene. The rearrangement joins TRBV12-3 or TRBV12-4 to TRBJ2-5, with D possibly being TRBD1 (6 bases). V shed 5 bases and J shed 2 bases, with 15 bases lying between them. This CDR3 is built from 15 residues. The CDR3 here is CASSQGWGRQETQYF. The covered CDR3 bases are TGTGCCAGCAGTCAGGGGTGGGGGCGGCAAGAGACC.

Details on this clone: The CDR3 is cut off 3 residues early in the read; its end comes from the germline J gene. This chain links TRBV2 with TRBJ1-5, with 7 nucleotides matching TRBD1. Germline CDR1 is SNHLY and CDR2 is FYNNEI. This CDR3 has 15 amino acids. V shed 4 bases and J 2 bases; nucleotides not matched to a gene: 5. The chain's CDR3 is CASSGQGLGNQPQHF. CDR3 DNA (partial): TGTGCCAGCAGTGGACAGGGCCTGGGCAATCAGCCC.

About this clone: The read stops 3 residues short of the end of the CDR3; the missing end is completed from the germline J gene. The genes are TRBV18 and TRBJ2-2; 12 bases line up with TRBD2. There are 16 residues in the CDR3. V was pared by 1 base and J by 6 bases, with 3 bases of the junction left unmatched. Germline CDR1 is KGHSH and CDR2 is LQKENI. The sequenced CDR3 bases are TGTGCCAGCTCACCACAAGGACTAGCGGGGTCCGGGGAG. Its protein is CASSPQGLAGSGE. The complete CDR3 reads CASSPQGLAGSGELFF.

Details on this clone: The CDR3 is cut off 3 residues early in the read; its end comes from the germline J gene. The V and J genes are TRBV5-1 and TRBJ2-5; TRBD1 matches 12 bases. V trimming: 0 bases; J trimming: 4 bases; junction bases outside the gene matches: 7. Germline V gene lookup returns CDR1 SGHRS and CDR2 YFSETQ. CDR3 size: 17 residues. Partial CDR3 DNA: TGCGCCAGCAGCTTGGCCCGGGACAGGGGGCATGGAGAGACC. Translated, it gives CASSLARDRGHGET. The entire CDR3 sequence reads CASSLARDRGHGETQYF.

This clone registers medium-sized by frequency. From the germline J gene comes the end of the CDR3, since the read stops 3 residues before it. This chain uses TRBV14 with TRBJ1-1; D is possibly TRBD1 (6 bases). The CDR3 has 16 amino acids. The germline CDR1 and CDR2 sequences are SGHDN and FVKESK. V lost 4 bases, J lost 5 bases, and 20 bases lay in between. The sequenced CDR3 bases are TGTGCCAGCAGCCCCCTAGGTCGGGGGGCTAAGACTGAA. Translation: CASSPLGRGAKTE. The full-length CDR3 reads as CASSPLGRGAKTEAFF.

As concerns this clone: The read finishes 3 residues shy of the CDR3 end, and the germline J gene is used to complete it. The chain employs TRBV5-6 and TRBJ1-4; TRBD1 might be the D (5 bases). CDR3 length: 14 amino acids. CDR1 SGHDT and CDR2 YYEEEE come from the germline V gene. V lost 0 bases to trimming and J lost 2 bases, with 5 bases between them. Partial CDR3 DNA: TGTGCCAGCAGCTTGGCAGGGACTAATGAAAAA. Its translation is CASSLAGTNEK. The CDR3 as a whole reads CASSLAGTNEKLFF.

For this clone: The read gets to within 3 residues of the CDR3 end, and the germline J gene fills in the rest. The chain has TRBV2 and TRBJ2-2; 12 nucleotides match TRBD2. Trimming took 7 bases from V and 7 from J; bases not matched to a gene: 7. The CDR3 sequence is 15 residues long. CDR1 is SNHLY and CDR2 is FYNNEI in the germline V gene. This CDR3 reads CASIPLAGGVGELFF. CDR3 DNA (partial): TGTGCCAGCATACCCCTAGCGGGGGGGGTCGGGGAG.

Note on this clone: Sequencing ends 3 residues short of the CDR3 end; the germline J gene provides the rest. The gene calls are TRBV20-1 and TRBJ1-1, with 7 bases fitting TRBD1. The CDR3 has 13 residues. V shed 5 bases and J 0 bases; nucleotides not matched to a gene: 3. Per germline, CDR1 DFQATT and CDR2 SNEGSKA (reference sequence). Partial CDR3 DNA: TGCAGTGCTCTGGGACAGCTGAACACTGAA. Amino acid sequence: CSALGQLNTE. The whole CDR3 protein is CSALGQLNTEAFF.

Comment on this clone: The observed sequence ends 3 residues before the CDR3 terminus, with the missing tail filled in from the germline J gene. The chain links TRBV7-2 to TRBJ1-2, with D possibly TRBD1 on 5 matching bases. The CDR3 loop spans 13 amino acids. Germline V lookup: CDR1 SGHTA, CDR2 FQGNSA. Partial CDR3 DNA: TGTGCCAGCAGCTTAGCTTTAGCGGGGGGG. The encoded protein is CASSLALAGG. The whole CDR3 sequence reads CASSLALAGGYTF.

About this clone itself: The DNA ends 3 residues before the CDR3 does, and the rest of the CDR3 is filled in from the germline J gene. The rearrangement uses TRBV6-2 or TRBV6-3 and TRBJ2-4; D gene unclear. CDR1 is MNHEY and CDR2 is SVGEGT in the germline V gene. This CDR3 spans 11 amino acids. Partial CDR3 DNA: TGTGCCAGCAGCGACACTCAAGGT. Its translation: CASSDTQG. The full-length CDR3 reads as CASSDTQGQYF.

Details on this clone: From the germline J gene comes the end of the CDR3, since the read stops 3 residues before it. The genes are TRBV10-3 and TRBJ1-2, with a possible D match to TRBD1 (5 bases). Germline V gene sequence: CDR1 ENHRY, CDR2 SYGVKD. This CDR3 is 14 amino acids long. The sequenced part of the CDR3 DNA is TGTGCCATCAGTGACGGGGGATCCGCGGAGACC. Translating gives CAISDGGSAET. The entire CDR3 is CAISDGGSAETYTF.

Concerning this clone itself: Read coverage stops 3 residues before the CDR3 terminus; the germline J gene supplies the remainder. The V call is TRBV20-1, the J call TRBJ1-4; D is unresolved. This CDR3 is 13 amino acids long. Germline V gene sequence: CDR1 DFQATT, CDR2 SNEGSKA (reference sequence). The CDR3 sequence: CSARESSETGLFF. The covered CDR3 bases are TGCAGTGCTAGAGAATCATCTGAAACCGGA.

Note on this clone: The sequence runs out 3 residues before the end of the CDR3; the remainder is reconstructed from the germline J gene. The chain links TRBV19 to TRBJ2-2; 8 positions match TRBD1. Germline lookup yields CDR1 LNHDA and CDR2 SQIVND (reference sequence). The CDR3 is 14 amino acids. The trim removed 7 bases at V and 4 bases at J, leaving 5 bases unmatched. The CDR3 loop reads CASTDRESTGELFF. The covered CDR3 bases are TGTGCCAGTACGGACAGGGAATCCACCGGGGAG.

Notes on this clone: The read comes to an end 3 residues before the CDR3 does, leaving the germline J gene to fill in the end. This chain uses TRBV5-4 with TRBJ2-7; 7 bases match TRBD1. The CDR3 has 15 amino acids. Losses at the gene ends were 1 base for V and 0 bases for J; bases not matched to a gene: 4. The germline gives CDR1 SGHNT, CDR2 YYREEE (reference sequence). The CDR3: CASSLKTGYSYEQYF. The sequenced CDR3 bases are TGTGCCAGCAGCTTGAAGACAGGGTACTCCTACGAG.

A remark on this clone: The CDR3 extends 3 residues past the end of the read, so its final part is completed from the germline J gene. The chain employs TRBV20-1 and TRBJ2-3; 10 bases agree with TRBD2. Germline CDR1 is DFQATT and CDR2 is SNEGSKA (reference sequence). The CDR3 spans 14 residues. V was pared by 4 bases and J by 1 base, with 2 bases of the junction left unmatched. The CDR3 bases that were read are TGCAGTGCTACCGGGACTAGCGGCACAGATACG. Residues: CSATGTSGTDT. The full-length CDR3 reads as CSATGTSGTDTQYF.

The CDR3: CASSLEAGGIGELFF. The sequenced CDR3 bases are TGCGCCAGCAGCTTGGAAGCGGGGGGAATCGGGGAG. The chain is built from TRBV5-1 and TRBJ2-2; TRBD2 agrees at 9 bases. The read is 3 residues too short to cover the CDR3 end, so that end is filled in from the germline J gene. Germline V lookup: CDR1 SGHRS, CDR2 YFSETQ. This CDR3 contains 15 residues. The V segment lost 0 bases and the J segment 7 bases; nucleotides outside the gene matches: 4. Full variable domain (rest looked up from reference TRBV5-1 and TRBJ2-2): KAGVTQTPRYLIKTRGQQVTLSCSPISGHRSVSWYQQTPGQGLQFLFEYFSETQRNKGNFPGRFSGRQFSNSRSEMNVSTLELGDSALYLCASSLEAGGIGELFFGEGSRLTVL.

By frequency, this clone is medium-sized (0.01 to 0.1%). From the germline J gene comes the end of the CDR3, since the read stops 3 residues before it. This chain links TRBV7-9 with TRBJ2-1, with a possible D match to TRBD2 (6 bases). The CDR3 loop spans 12 amino acids. Germline V gene lookup returns CDR1 SEHNR and CDR2 FQNEAQ (reference sequence). The ends were cut back, 9 bases at V and 1 base at J, with 7 bases in the middle. This chain's CDR3 is CASGLSYNEQFF. CDR3 DNA, as far as it was read: TGTGCCAGTGGACTATCCTACAATGAG.

Details on this clone: The sequenced fragment ends 3 residues before the CDR3 boundary, so the rest is inferred from the germline J gene. This sequence joins TRBV20-1 and TRBJ2-7, with 7 nucleotides matching TRBD1. The trim removed 6 bases at V and 2 bases at J, leaving 7 bases unmatched. CDR1 and CDR2 from the germline V gene are DFQATT and SNEGSKA (reference sequence). CDR3 length equals 13 residues. CDR3 sequence reads: CSARDRHTYEQYF. CDR3 DNA (partial): TGCAGTGCAAGGGACAGACACACCTACGAG.

According to its frequency, this clone is medium-sized. The read stops 3 residues short of the end of the CDR3; the missing end is completed from the germline J gene. The chain uses TRBV18 and TRBJ2-3; possible D gene TRBD1, 5 bases. This CDR3 is 15 amino acids long. V lost 5 bases and J 0 bases, leaving 12 bases between the germline ends. CDR1 and CDR2 (germline): KGHSH, LQKENI. CDR3 in amino acids: CASSSRQTSTDTQYF. CDR3 DNA (partial): TGTGCCAGCTCATCAAGACAGACTAGCACAGATACG. The full variable domain, rest sourced from reference TRBV18 and TRBJ2-3, is NAGVMQNPRHLVRRRGQEARLRCSPMKGHSHVYWYRQLPEEGLKFMVYLQKENIIDESGMPKERFSAEFPKEGPSILRIQQVVRGDSAAYFCASSSRQTSTDTQYFGPGTRLTVL.

Notes on this clone: The missing CDR3 end, 3 residues past where the read stops, is filled in from the germline J gene. Within the sample, other DNA sequences also encode this same CDR3. The chain couples TRBV11-2 to TRBJ2-7; perhaps TRBD1 as D (5 bases). There are 13 residues in the CDR3. V lost 1 base to trimming and J lost 3 bases, with 7 bases between them. Germline CDR1 reads SGHAT; CDR2 reads FQNNGV. CDR3 DNA, as far as it was read: TGTGCCAGCAGCTTAGGGGGCGGCTACGAG. It encodes CASSLGGGYE. The entire CDR3 reads CASSLGGGYEQYF.

This clone is called medium-sized based on its frequency. The read ends 3 residues early relative to the CDR3; the germline J gene fills the gap. The chain carries TRBV6-4 and TRBJ2-3, with TRBD1 identical over 10 bases. The CDR3 extends over 17 amino acids. V shed 0 bases, J shed 4 bases, and the junction held 7 bases outside the gene matches. Germline lookup yields CDR1 MRHNA and CDR2 SNTAGT. The part of the CDR3 DNA that was read is TGTGCCAGCAGTGACTCCAAACGACAGGGGGCCCCAGATACG. This sequence encodes CASSDSKRQGAPDT. The whole CDR3 protein reads CASSDSKRQGAPDTQYF.

Regarding this clone: The read is 3 residues too short to cover the CDR3 end, so that end is filled in from the germline J gene. The chain uses TRBV5-1 and TRBJ2-5; no reliable D call. V shed 0 bases and J shed 5 bases, with 5 bases lying between them. Germline CDR1 reads SGHRS; CDR2 reads YFSETQ. CDR3 size: 12 residues. CDR3 DNA, as far as it was read: TGCGCCAGCAGCTTGGGTATGGAGACC. Encoded protein: CASSLGMET. The whole CDR3 protein is CASSLGMETQYF.